These 24 T cell receptor beta chains share one sample of origin, sequenced in a study of shared clonotypes between healthy human individuals. Data came from immunoSEQ multiplex PCR; TCRdb stores just in-frame clones and leaves some out. Of 550,000 to 850,000 clones in the sample, 72% are singletons; the top ten hold more than 1.5%. Sequenced input: memory CD4+ T cells sorted from blood. The subset denotes: CD45RA-negative fraction. These receptors all come from a woman aged 30 to 39 in good health.

In its sample, this clone was seen a few times. This rearrangement joins TRBV5-4 to TRBJ1-1; TRBD1 is a possible D gene (6 bases). Germline values: CDR1 SGHNT, CDR2 YYREEE (reference sequence). This CDR3 is built from 11 residues. V lost 4 bases and J 7 bases, leaving 8 bases between the germline ends. The CDR3 loop reads CASSVDSEAFF. CDR3 nucleotides: TGTGCCAGCAGCGTGGACAGTGAAGCTTTCTTT.

This chain connects TRBV19 to TRBJ2-7, with D possibly being TRBD1 (6 bases). Germline V lookup: CDR1 LNHDA, CDR2 SQIVND (reference sequence). The CDR3 totals 14 residues. Trimming removed 4 bases at V and 1 base at J, with 11 bases between. The CDR3 region has the DNA TGTGCCAGTAGTAGAAGGACAGATTCCTACGAGCAGTACTTC. Protein sequence: CASSRRTDSYEQYF. Together with reference TRBV19 and TRBJ2-7, the CDR3 gives the full variable domain: DGGITQSPKYLFRKEGQNVTLSCEQNLNHDAMYWYRQDPGQGLRLIYYSQIVNDFQKGDIAEGYSVSREKKESFPLTVTSAQKNPTAFYLCASSRRTDSYEQYFGPGTRLTVT.

The chain employs TRBV11-2 and TRBJ2-5; the match to TRBD1 covers 11 bases. V trimming: 2 bases; J trimming: 5 bases; junction bases outside the gene matches: 7. The CDR3 totals 16 residues. The V gene's germline CDR1 is SGHAT and CDR2 FQNNGV. CDR3 DNA sequence: TGTGCCAGCAGCTTACACCCGGGACAGGGGGTTGAGACCCAGTACTTC. Encoded protein: CASSLHPGQGVETQYF.

The chain links TRBV2 to TRBJ2-7, with TRBD2 identical over 7 bases. With 6 bases clipped from V and 5 bases from J, the junction kept 4 bases outside the gene matches. Germline CDR1 SNHLY, CDR2 FYNNEI. The CDR3 sequence is 12 residues long. The CDR3 region is CASRPTSDEQYF. The CDR3 DNA follows: TGTGCCAGCAGACCCACTAGCGACGAGCAGTACTTC.

This clone has only a few counts. The genes are TRBV21-1 and TRBJ1-5. TRBV21-1 is a known pseudogene. This CDR3 has 11 amino acids. CDR3 nucleotides: TGTGCCAGCAGCAGAAATCAGCCCCAGCATTTT. Its translation: CASSRNQPQHF.

V is TRBV7-2 and J is TRBJ2-1; 7 nucleotides agree with TRBD2. After removal of 2 bases from V and 0 bases from J, the junction contained 4 bases not matched to a gene. CDR3 length: 16 residues. The germline V gene encodes CDR1 SGHTA and CDR2 FQGNSA. DNA for the CDR3: TGTGCCAGCAGCTTAATAGCGGGTTTCTCCTACAATGAGCAGTTCTTC. Its protein is CASSLIAGFSYNEQFF.

Turning to this clone: Different DNA sequences within this sample yield the same CDR3. The chain couples TRBV28 to TRBJ2-1; no reliable D call. Trimming stripped 6 bases from V and 4 bases from J, with 13 bases between. Germline CDR1 MDHEN, CDR2 SYDVKM. The CDR3 sequence is 14 residues long. The CDR3 region is CASSPPNSYNEQFF. CDR3 nucleotides: TGTGCCAGCAGCCCCCCTAACAGTTACAATGAGCAGTTCTTC.

This clone was counted once. This chain connects TRBV5-4 to TRBJ2-7; D unresolved. Trimming pared 1 base from V and 7 bases from J, leaving 6 bases between. CDR1 SGHNT and CDR2 YYREEE come from the germline V gene (reference sequence). The CDR3 runs 11 residues. The CDR3 sequence: CASSLQREQYF. The CDR3 DNA reads as TGTGCCAGCAGCTTGCAGCGTGAGCAGTACTTC.

A single count supports this clone. The chain is built from TRBV29-1 and TRBJ2-6, with a weak D call TRBD1 (6 bases). The length of the CDR3 is 15 residues. Trimming took off 4 bases at V and 1 base at J, with 11 bases between the two ends. Germline V gene data show CDR1 as SQVTM and CDR2 as ANQGSEA. CDR3 amino acids: CSVVQGGSGANVLTF. In DNA form, the CDR3 reads TGCAGCGTTGTACAAGGGGGATCTGGGGCCAACGTCCTGACTTTC.

The rearrangement links TRBV7-9 to TRBJ2-2; 8 nucleotides match TRBD1. The trim removed 4 bases at V and 1 base at J, leaving 5 bases unmatched. This CDR3 region has 16 residues. CDR1 and CDR2 from the germline V gene are SEHNR and FQNEAQ (reference sequence). CDR3 in amino acids: CASSSSGTGNTGELFF. DNA of the CDR3: TGTGCCAGCAGCTCCTCAGGGACAGGGAACACCGGGGAGCTGTTTTTT.

This chain joins TRBV7-8 and TRBJ2-7; 8 bases align to TRBD1. The junction had 11 bases not matched to a gene; V was cut back by 1 base and J by 6 bases. The CDR3 has 16 residues. Per the germline V gene, CDR1 is SGHVS and CDR2 is FQNEAQ. The CDR3 loop is CASSLVKAGGLGEQYF. The CDR3 bases are TGTGCCAGCAGCTTAGTGAAAGCAGGGGGCTTAGGCGAGCAGTACTTC.

The chain links TRBV28 to TRBJ1-3, with D possibly being TRBD1 (5 bases). The V and J ends lost 2 bases and 0 bases respectively, with 11 bases between them. Germline CDR1 is MDHEN and CDR2 is SYDVKM. The CDR3 is made up of 16 amino acids. CDR3 in DNA: TGTGCCAGCAGTTTAAATCAGGGAAGCTCTGGAAACACCATATATTTT. Translated, it gives CASSLNQGSSGNTIYF. The whole variable domain, filled in from reference TRBV28 and TRBJ1-3, reads DVKVTQSSRYLVKRTGEKVFLECVQDMDHENMFWYRQDPGLGLRLIYFSYDVKMKEKGDIPEGYSVSREKKERFSLILESASTNQTSMYLCASSLNQGSSGNTIYFGEGSWLTVV.

The chain is built from TRBV5-1 and TRBJ2-1; tentative D call: TRBD2 (5 bases). The CDR3 loop spans 16 amino acids. The V end lost 0 bases, the J end lost 3 bases, and 13 bases lay between the germline ends. The germline V gene has CDR1 SGHRS and CDR2 YFSETQ. This CDR3 is CASSLVSGSGYNEQFF. The CDR3 bases are TGCGCCAGCAGCTTGGTTTCGGGATCGGGCTACAATGAGCAGTTCTTC.

This chain joins TRBV5-1 and TRBJ2-3, with 7 positions matching TRBD1. The CDR3 is 13 amino acids. V lost 2 bases and J lost 7; bases outside the gene matches: 4. Looked up from germline, CDR1 is SGHRS and CDR2 is YFSETQ. In DNA, the CDR3 is TGCGCCAGCAGCTTTGGACAGGCAAATACGCAGTATTTT. Translation: CASSFGQANTQYF.

V usage is TRBV12-5 and J usage is TRBJ2-3; possibly TRBD1 or TRBD2 for D (6 bases each). The germline V gene encodes CDR1 LGHNT and CDR2 FRNRAP. The CDR3 contains 16 residues. The V end was cut by 0 bases, the J end by 3 bases, with 13 bases between. CDR3 amino acids: CASGLVLGGRTDTQYF. The CDR3 DNA is TGTGCTAGTGGTTTGGTACTTGGGGGGCGAACAGATACGCAGTATTTT.

The CDR3 region has the DNA TGTGCCAGCAGTCGACAGGCCTCCTATGGCTACACCTTC. The encoded protein is CASSRQASYGYTF. The chain employs TRBV27 and TRBJ1-2; TRBD1 might be the D (6 bases). V lost 5 bases and J 4 bases, leaving 11 bases between the germline ends. CDR3 length equals 13 residues. Per germline, CDR1 MNHEY and CDR2 SMNVEV (reference sequence).

The rearrangement uses TRBV4-1 and TRBJ2-5; possible D gene TRBD1, 6 bases. There are 15 residues in the CDR3. Trimming left V 1 base short and J 2 bases short, with 11 bases between. The germline V gene encodes CDR1 MGHRA and CDR2 YSYEKL. The DNA for the CDR3 is TGCGCCAGCAGCCAAGCCCAGGGGATTCAAGAGACCCAGTACTTC. Amino acids: CASSQAQGIQETQYF.

The rearrangement uses TRBV4-1 and TRBJ2-7; D tentatively reads TRBD1 or TRBD2 (5 bases each). The V and J ends lost 5 bases and 7 bases respectively, with 18 bases between them. The CDR3 runs 14 residues. Germline loops: CDR1 MGHRA, CDR2 YSYEKL. The CDR3 nucleotides read TGCGCCAGCAGCGCTAGGGGAGACTACGGAGAGCAGTACTTC. Protein sequence: CASSARGDYGEQYF.

The chain has TRBV13 and TRBJ1-2; D gene unclear. Germline V gene data show CDR1 as PRHDT and CDR2 as FYEKMQ (reference sequence). V dropped 5 bases and J dropped 3 bases, with 13 bases sitting between them. This CDR3 has 14 residues. CDR3 in amino acids: CASSLQAVYYGYTF. The CDR3, as DNA: TGTGCCAGCAGCCTCCAAGCCGTCTACTATGGCTACACCTTC.

About this clone: With a much larger clone just one base away, this may be a read error. V gene TRBV6-1 combines with J gene TRBJ1-2; 7 nucleotides match TRBD1. The CDR3 covers 13 residues. Trimming took 6 bases from V and 2 from J; bases not matched to a gene: 3. Germline-derived CDR1 and CDR2 are MNHNS and SASEGT. The CDR3 loop reads CASSSGQNYGYTF. DNA of the CDR3: TGTGCCAGCAGCTCGGGACAGAACTATGGCTACACCTTC.

The rearrangement links TRBV28 to TRBJ1-1, with 10 bases lining up with TRBD1. This CDR3 region has 15 residues. V dropped 4 bases and J dropped 4; count of bases not matched to a gene: 6. The V gene's germline CDR1 is MDHEN and CDR2 SYDVKM. This CDR3 is CASSSGDRGSTEAFF. In DNA, the CDR3 is TGTGCCAGCAGTTCGGGGGACAGGGGCAGCACTGAAGCTTTCTTT.

The chain couples TRBV6-1 to TRBJ1-2; tentative D call: TRBD1 (6 bases). The V end was cut by 5 bases, the J end by 7 bases, with 11 bases between. The CDR3 is made up of 12 amino acids. CDR1 and CDR2 from the germline V gene are MNHNS and SASEGT. The DNA of the CDR3 is TGTGCCAGCAGTAACAGGGTATCTGGCTACACCTTC. Its protein product is CASSNRVSGYTF.

This clone was seen only once. The genes are TRBV5-1 and TRBJ2-1; D remains ambiguous. V lost 7 bases to trimming and J lost 0 bases, with 11 bases between them. The CDR3 covers 14 residues. Germline V gene sequence: CDR1 SGHRS, CDR2 YFSETQ. Here the CDR3 reads CASGPKSSYNEQFF. Here the CDR3 DNA reads TGCGCCAGCGGTCCGAAGAGCTCCTACAATGAGCAGTTCTTC.

The chain has TRBV19 and TRBJ2-1; 7 bases fit TRBD2. This CDR3 contains 16 residues. CDR1 is LNHDA, CDR2 SQIVND, per germline (reference sequence). Trimming took 2 bases from V and 3 from J; bases not matched to a gene: 7. The CDR3 region is CASSIRPSGVYNEQFF. For the CDR3, the DNA is TGTGCCAGTAGTATAAGACCTAGCGGAGTCTACAATGAGCAGTTCTTC.